Listed below are T cell receptor beta chains from one sample, sequenced in a study of T-cell reconstitution after alpha-beta-depleted transplantation in children. One entry per CDR3 protein, called by TCRdb with MiXCR from the PCR reads. The sample includes 530,000 or so distinct CDR3 sequences, roughly 30% seen only once; the top ten take approximately 39%. The sequences come from PBMCs, collected before TCRalphabeta/CD19-depleted stem cell transplant. The receptor set was obtained from a boy under two years old with Wiskott-Aldrich syndrome, due to receive a stem cell transplant. The CDR3 runs from the conserved cysteine through the conserved F or W. A D gene is named only where the DNA matches it firmly. Some rows have no size entry. The others give once, few or many, or a class for an expanded clone.

CDR3 DNA: TGCAGTGCTAAAAAGCCAAGCACAGATACGCAGTATTTT; CDR3 protein: CSAKKPSTDTQYF; D gene: NA; clone size: few; J gene: TRBJ2-3; V gene: TRBV20-1
CDR3 DNA: TGTGCCAGCAGCTCCATCTCCTATGCCTACAATGAGCAGTTCTTC; CDR3 protein: CASSSISYAYNEQFF; D gene: NA; clone size: NA; J gene: TRBJ2-1; V gene: TRBV11-2
CDR3 DNA: TGTGCCAGCAGCCCTAGCGGGAGTGGGAGCCAAGAGACCCAGTACTTC; CDR3 protein: CASSPSGSGSQETQYF; D gene: TRBD2; clone size: few; J gene: TRBJ2-5; V gene: TRBV7-7
CDR3 DNA: TGTGCCAGCAGTTCGTGGATGGCTAATCAGCCCCAGCATTTT; CDR3 protein: CASSSWMANQPQHF; D gene: NA; clone size: few; J gene: TRBJ1-5; V gene: TRBV27
CDR3 DNA: TGCAGTGCTAGCCCCCTAGCGGGAGCCGGGGAGACCCAGTACTTC; CDR3 protein: CSASPLAGAGETQYF; D gene: TRBD2; clone size: NA; J gene: TRBJ2-5; V gene: TRBV20-1
CDR3 DNA: TGTGCCAGCAGCTTACGCGGGAGTGGAGGGCAAGAGACCCAGTACTTC; CDR3 protein: CASSLRGSGGQETQYF; D gene: TRBD2; clone size: NA; J gene: TRBJ2-5; V gene: TRBV13
CDR3 DNA: TGTGCCAGCAGCTTTACTCCCTTTGAGGCCTTGGGTTTT; CDR3 protein: CASSFTPFEALGF; D gene: NA; clone size: few; J gene: TRBJ2-3; V gene: TRBV7-9
CDR3 DNA: TGTGCCAGCAGCGGCGGGACAGAAGCAACTAATGAAAAACTGTTTTTT; CDR3 protein: CASSGGTEATNEKLFF; D gene: TRBD1; clone size: NA; J gene: TRBJ1-4; V gene: TRBV7-6
CDR3 DNA: TGTGCCAGCAGCCATCTCCTAAACTACAATGAGCAGTTCTTC; CDR3 protein: CASSHLLNYNEQFF; D gene: NA; clone size: NA; J gene: TRBJ2-1; V gene: TRBV27
CDR3 DNA: TGCAGTGCTAGAGGTCTAGCGATCTCCTACGAGCAGTACTTC; CDR3 protein: CSARGLAISYEQYF; D gene: NA; clone size: few; J gene: TRBJ2-7; V gene: TRBV20-1
CDR3 DNA: TGTGCCAGCAGCTTAGATCCCGTCCCAGGGGGTGGCTACACCTTC; CDR3 protein: CASSLDPVPGGGYTF; D gene: TRBD1; clone size: few; J gene: TRBJ1-2; V gene: TRBV11-2
CDR3 DNA: TGTGCCACCAGCAGAGTCACGGGAGTCGGGCAAGAGACCCAGTACTTC; CDR3 protein: CATSRVTGVGQETQYF; D gene: NA; clone size: NA; J gene: TRBJ2-5; V gene: TRBV15
CDR3 DNA: TGCGCCAGCAGCCTACGCACCGGGACAGGGAGCGAGCAGTACTTC; CDR3 protein: CASSLRTGTGSEQYF; D gene: TRBD1; clone size: NA; J gene: TRBJ2-7; V gene: TRBV5-1
CDR3 DNA: TGTGCCAGCGGAAATAGCAATCAGCCCCAGCATTTT; CDR3 protein: CASGNSNQPQHF; D gene: NA; clone size: NA; J gene: TRBJ1-5; V gene: TRBV7-6
CDR3 DNA: TGTGCCAGCAGCTTGGCCTGGAGGGGCGGGACCGGGGAGCTGTTTTTT; CDR3 protein: CASSLAWRGGTGELFF; D gene: NA; clone size: NA; J gene: TRBJ2-2; V gene: TRBV5-5
CDR3 DNA: TGTGCCATCAGTGAGTCGGGCGGATATTCCTACAATGAGCAGTTCTTC; CDR3 protein: CAISESGGYSYNEQFF; D gene: NA; clone size: NA; J gene: TRBJ2-1; V gene: TRBV10-3
CDR3 DNA: TGTGCCAGCTCACCAAGCGGGAGCCCCGGCGGGGAGCTGTTTTTT; CDR3 protein: CASSPSGSPGGELFF; D gene: TRBD2; clone size: NA; J gene: TRBJ2-2; V gene: TRBV18
CDR3 DNA: TGTGCCAGCAGCGCGCCGACTAGCGGGAGAATGGGTGAGCAGTTCTTC; CDR3 protein: CASSAPTSGRMGEQFF; D gene: TRBD2; clone size: NA; J gene: TRBJ2-1; V gene: TRBV7-9
CDR3 DNA: TGCGCCAGCAGCTTGGGCGCGGGAAACTTGAACAATGAGCAGTTCTTC; CDR3 protein: CASSLGAGNLNNEQFF; D gene: NA; clone size: few; J gene: TRBJ2-1; V gene: TRBV5-1
CDR3 DNA: TGTGCCACCAGTGCCCTAGACAGGGCATCCTACAATGAGCAGTTCTTC; CDR3 protein: CATSALDRASYNEQFF; D gene: TRBD1; clone size: few; J gene: TRBJ2-1; V gene: TRBV24-1
CDR3 DNA: TGTGCCAGCAGTAAAGGGAGGACTAGCGGGGAGGCCTTC; CDR3 protein: CASSKGRTSGEAF; D gene: TRBD2; clone size: few; J gene: TRBJ2-1; V gene: TRBV28
CDR3 DNA: TGTGCCAGCAGGCGCAAAGGGGGCCTAAGGAACGAGCAGTACTTC; CDR3 protein: CASRRKGGLRNEQYF; D gene: TRBD1; clone size: NA; J gene: TRBJ2-7; V gene: TRBV12-3/TRBV12-4
CDR3 DNA: TGTGCCAGCTCCCCCATCGGGCAGGGGTTCTCCTACGAGCAGTACTTC; CDR3 protein: CASSPIGQGFSYEQYF; D gene: NA; clone size: NA; J gene: TRBJ2-7; V gene: TRBV18
CDR3 DNA: TGTGCCAGCTCGATCCTCACAGGGGCGGACACCGGGGAGCTGTTTTTT; CDR3 protein: CASSILTGADTGELFF; D gene: TRBD1; clone size: NA; J gene: TRBJ2-2; V gene: TRBV18
CDR3 DNA: TGCAGCGTTGAAGATAGCCCCCCTGAGGGGAGCTCCTACAATGAGCAGTTCTTC; CDR3 protein: CSVEDSPPEGSSYNEQFF; D gene: NA; clone size: NA; J gene: TRBJ2-1; V gene: TRBV29-1
CDR3 DNA: TGTGCCATCAACGACCTAGTCACCGGGGAGCTGTTTTTT; CDR3 protein: CAINDLVTGELFF; D gene: NA; clone size: NA; J gene: TRBJ2-2; V gene: TRBV10-3
CDR3 DNA: TGCAGTGCTAGAGCCGGGACTAGCGGGGCAGATACGCAGTATTTT; CDR3 protein: CSARAGTSGADTQYF; D gene: TRBD2; clone size: NA; J gene: TRBJ2-3; V gene: TRBV20-1
CDR3 DNA: TGTGCCAGCAGCCAGGTGTGGAGCTCCTACGAGCAGTACTTC; CDR3 protein: CASSQVWSSYEQYF; D gene: NA; clone size: NA; J gene: TRBJ2-7; V gene: TRBV3-1
CDR3 DNA: TGCAGTGCTAAGTACTTAGCGGGTGGGTACAATGAGCAGTTCTTC; CDR3 protein: CSAKYLAGGYNEQFF; D gene: TRBD2; clone size: few; J gene: TRBJ2-1; V gene: TRBV20-1
CDR3 DNA: TGCGCCAGCAGCTTGGAGGGAAATTCTTACAATGAGCAGTTCTTC; CDR3 protein: CASSLEGNSYNEQFF; D gene: NA; clone size: many; J gene: TRBJ2-1; V gene: TRBV5-1
CDR3 DNA: TGTGCCAGCAGTTTAACACCCGGGACAGGTATCGCAGATACGCAGTATTTT; CDR3 protein: CASSLTPGTGIADTQYF; D gene: TRBD1; clone size: NA; J gene: TRBJ2-3; V gene: TRBV6-5
CDR3 DNA: TGCAGCTCAAGGACAGGGGGGAGCTCCTACAATGAGCAGTTCTTC; CDR3 protein: CSSRTGGSSYNEQFF; D gene: TRBD1; clone size: few; J gene: TRBJ2-1; V gene: TRBV29-1
CDR3 DNA: TGCAGTGCTAGAATCCAGAGCTCTGGGGCCAACGTCCTGACTTTC; CDR3 protein: CSARIQSSGANVLTF; D gene: NA; clone size: few; J gene: TRBJ2-6; V gene: TRBV20-1
CDR3 DNA: TGCAGCGTTGAAGACGACAGTCCCGAGCAGTACTTC; CDR3 protein: CSVEDDSPEQYF; D gene: NA; clone size: NA; J gene: TRBJ2-7; V gene: TRBV29-1
CDR3 DNA: TGCAGCGTCCGGCGTCAGGGCCAAGAGACCCAGTACTTC; CDR3 protein: CSVRRQGQETQYF; D gene: NA; clone size: few; J gene: TRBJ2-5; V gene: TRBV29-1
CDR3 DNA: TGTGCCAGCAGCACCCGGACAGGGTGGGCCTACGAGCAGTACTTC; CDR3 protein: CASSTRTGWAYEQYF; D gene: TRBD1; clone size: few; J gene: TRBJ2-7; V gene: TRBV14
CDR3 DNA: TGTGCCAGCAGCCTCGGTTTTAGCTGGAGGCGAAACACCATATATTTT; CDR3 protein: CASSLGFSWRRNTIYF; D gene: NA; clone size: NA; J gene: TRBJ1-3; V gene: TRBV12-3/TRBV12-4
CDR3 DNA: TGTGCCAGCAGCTCCCAGACAGGCTCAGGGGAGACCCAGTACTTC; CDR3 protein: CASSSQTGSGETQYF; D gene: NA; clone size: few; J gene: TRBJ2-5; V gene: TRBV7-2
CDR3 DNA: TGTGCCAGCAGCTCGCCAGCACTAGCGGGATCGGAGACCCAGTACTTC; CDR3 protein: CASSSPALAGSETQYF; D gene: TRBD2; clone size: NA; J gene: TRBJ2-5; V gene: TRBV7-2
CDR3 DNA: TGCGCCAGCAGCCTGGACGTACAGGGGCCCACAGATACGCAGTATTTT; CDR3 protein: CASSLDVQGPTDTQYF; D gene: TRBD1; clone size: few; J gene: TRBJ2-3; V gene: TRBV5-1
CDR3 DNA: TGTGCCAGCAGTTTATGGGGAGCTAGGGACAGGTATGAGGACACTGAAGCTTTCTTT; CDR3 protein: CASSLWGARDRYEDTEAFF; D gene: TRBD1; clone size: few; J gene: TRBJ1-1; V gene: TRBV28
CDR3 DNA: TGTGCCAGCAGCGTAGAGGGGAGCAACTCCTACGAGCAGTACTTC; CDR3 protein: CASSVEGSNSYEQYF; D gene: NA; clone size: few; J gene: TRBJ2-7; V gene: TRBV9
CDR3 DNA: TGTGCCACCAGTCTGGGCAGTTCTAGCACAGATACGCAGTATTTT; CDR3 protein: CATSLGSSSTDTQYF; D gene: NA; clone size: few; J gene: TRBJ2-3; V gene: TRBV24-1
CDR3 DNA: TGCGCCAGCAGCTGGGAGGAACCGGCAGGGGAGACCCAGTACTTC; CDR3 protein: CASSWEEPAGETQYF; D gene: NA; clone size: NA; J gene: TRBJ2-5; V gene: TRBV5-1
CDR3 DNA: TGTGCCAGCGAAAGACCGCCGGGCAATGAGCAGTTCTTC; CDR3 protein: CASERPPGNEQFF; D gene: NA; clone size: few; J gene: TRBJ2-1; V gene: TRBV6-1
CDR3 DNA: TGTGCCACCAGTGATTTGAGGAGTCCCTACGAGCAGTACTTC; CDR3 protein: CATSDLRSPYEQYF; D gene: NA; clone size: few; J gene: TRBJ2-7; V gene: TRBV24-1
CDR3 DNA: TGCGCCAGCAGCTTGGGGCAGCGGGGTTATGGCTACACCTTC; CDR3 protein: CASSLGQRGYGYTF; D gene: NA; clone size: NA; J gene: TRBJ1-2; V gene: TRBV5-1
CDR3 DNA: TGCAGCGTTGATCCTGGCCACGCGACTGGAAACACCATATATTTT; CDR3 protein: CSVDPGHATGNTIYF; D gene: NA; clone size: NA; J gene: TRBJ1-3; V gene: TRBV29-1
CDR3 DNA: TGTGCCAGCAGCGTAGCGTCAGGGTCCACCGGGGAGCTGTTTTTT; CDR3 protein: CASSVASGSTGELFF; D gene: NA; clone size: few; J gene: TRBJ2-2; V gene: TRBV9
CDR3 DNA: TGCAGTGCTAGTAGAGCGGGAGGAGGCTTTGTGCAGTACTTC; CDR3 protein: CSASRAGGGFVQYF; D gene: TRBD2; clone size: few; J gene: TRBJ2-7; V gene: TRBV20-1
CDR3 DNA: TGTGCCAGCTCCAGGACGAGCCCAAGTGAGCAGTTCTTC; CDR3 protein: CASSRTSPSEQFF; D gene: NA; clone size: NA; J gene: TRBJ2-1; V gene: TRBV6-1
CDR3 DNA: TGTGCCAGCAGCTTGTCCGGGACTAGCGGGAGAACCGGGGAGCTGTTTTTT; CDR3 protein: CASSLSGTSGRTGELFF; D gene: TRBD2; clone size: NA; J gene: TRBJ2-2; V gene: TRBV5-5
CDR3 DNA: TGCAGCGTTCGGACAGGCACGGGGACCCAGTACTTC; CDR3 protein: CSVRTGTGTQYF; D gene: TRBD1; clone size: NA; J gene: TRBJ2-5; V gene: TRBV29-1
CDR3 DNA: TGCAGTGCTACACTACAGGGGGCGAGGGCAGATACGCAGTATTTT; CDR3 protein: CSATLQGARADTQYF; D gene: TRBD1; clone size: few; J gene: TRBJ2-3; V gene: TRBV20-1
CDR3 DNA: TGTGCCCGGAGTCCGACAGGGGCTGAAGCTTTCTTT; CDR3 protein: CARSPTGAEAFF; D gene: TRBD1; clone size: NA; J gene: TRBJ1-1; V gene: TRBV30
CDR3 DNA: TGTGCCAGCAGCCAAGATGCTAGCGCCAGCTCCTACAATGAGCAGTTCTTC; CDR3 protein: CASSQDASASSYNEQFF; D gene: NA; clone size: few; J gene: TRBJ2-1; V gene: TRBV4-2
CDR3 DNA: TGCGCCAGCAGGGATAGCTATGGCTACACCTTC; CDR3 protein: CASRDSYGYTF; D gene: NA; clone size: many; J gene: TRBJ1-2; V gene: TRBV5-1